The present T cell receptor (beta chain) was sequenced within a study of T cells in tumors after PD-1 blockade. At the level of the study: Daily vismodegib 150 mg continued in a subset of anti-PD-1-treated patients. On average, peripheral blood gave more than 100,000 TCR templates and 35,000 to 40,000 unique clonotypes.

Template: tumor biopsy or peripheral blood genomic DNA, roughly 550-6,500 ng per sample. Using immunoSEQ multiplex PCR, the repertoire was profiled, and TCRdb retains in-frame clones only, with some absent. The sample has over 60,000 clones, roughly 70% seen once. Sequenced material: PBMCs, taken after anti-PD-1 treatment. This TCR was sampled from a human donor with basal cell carcinoma.

The CDR3 nucleotides are TGTGCCTGGAGTCGTGCGGAGTGGGGAAAGAACTACGAGCAGTACTTC. Its translation is CAWSRAEWGKNYEQYF. The chain links TRBV30 to TRBJ2-7; D not resolved. Germline V lookup: CDR1 GTSNPN, CDR2 SVGIG (reference sequence). This CDR3 is 16 amino acids long. Trimming pared 2 bases from V and 3 bases from J, leaving 20 bases between.